The rows below give T cell receptor beta chains drawn from one sample of a study of CD4+ T cells in melanoma. Profiling relied on immunoSEQ multiplex PCR, and the TCRdb table lists in-frame clones only, not all of them. The repertoire holds more than 10,000 clones, roughly 63% seen once, with less than 15% in the top ten. The specimen sequenced was cells from a culture (not recorded whether cultured in vitro). The source of these receptors is a human donor with melanoma. CDR3s include the opening cysteine and the closing phenylalanine or tryptophan. The D gene is left open where the match is weak. For some rows the clone size is stated as once, few or many, or as a class when expanded; others skip it.

d_call	clone_size	v_call	j_call	cdr3_nt	cdr3_aa
TRBD2	.	TRBV5-5	TRBJ2-1	TGTGCCAGCAGCTTGGCAGCGGGGGTGGGTCGCGAGCAGTTCTTC	CASSLAAGVGREQFF
TRBD2	.	TRBV11-3	TRBJ2-3	TGTGCCAGCAGCCCGACTAGCGGGGGGGGCACAGATACGCAGTATTTT	CASSPTSGGGTDTQYF
.	few	TRBV5-4	TRBJ1-1	TGTGCCAGCAGCTTGGCCGTCGGGGACACTGAAGCTTTCTTT	CASSLAVGDTEAFF
TRBD1	.	TRBV11-1	TRBJ1-2	TGTGCCAGCAGCTCGGGACAGGGGATCCTTGGCTACACCTTC	CASSSGQGILGYTF
.	.	TRBV12-2	TRBJ1-5	TGTGCAAGTCGCTTAAAGGTGGCTCCCAGGGGGCGAGGGGCTCAGCCCCAGCATTTT	CASRLKVAPRGRGAQPQHF
.	.	TRBV6-5	TRBJ2-2	TGTGCCAGCAGGGACAGGAACACCGGGGAGCTGTTTTTT	CASRDRNTGELFF
.	.	TRBV11-2	TRBJ2-1	TGTGCCAGCAGCTTACGGGCCAGTTTAACGAGCGATGAGCAGTTCTTC	CASSLRASLTSDEQFF
.	.	TRBV6-1	TRBJ1-5	TGTGCCAGCAGTGGAGGTAGCAATCAGCCCCAGCATTTT	CASSGGSNQPQHF
.	.	TRBV30	TRBJ1-2	TGTGCTTGGAGATTATTTGGGGTTGGCTACACCTTC	CAWRLFGVGYTF
.	few	TRBV2	TRBJ2-3	TGTGCCAGCAGTAGGGTCGGACAGAGAACAGATACGCAGTATTTT	CASSRVGQRTDTQYF
.	.	TRBV25-1	TRBJ1-2	TGTGCCAGCAGTGGGCCCGGGGGCAACTATGGCTACACCTTC	CASSGPGGNYGYTF
.	.	TRBV10-2	TRBJ2-3	TGCGCCAGCAGGGGCGGAGATACGCAGTATTTT	CASRGGDTQYF
.	.	TRBV19	TRBJ2-5	TGTGCCAGTAGTACGCTCGGGAGCGGTCAAGAGACCCAGTACTTC	CASSTLGSGQETQYF
.	.	TRBV12-5	TRBJ2-2	TGTGCTAGTGGTCGTGGGGCCCCGGGGGGGGAGCTGTTTTTT	CASGRGAPGGELFF
TRBD2	.	TRBV6-4	TRBJ2-1	TGTGCCAGCAGTGGGACTAGCGGGGGTATTGGAGAGCAGTTCTTC	CASSGTSGGIGEQFF